This TCR beta chain was captured by sequencing in a study of blood T cell repertoires in COVID-19. On this clone: This specimen includes other DNA sequences encoding the same CDR3.

The method was immunoSEQ multiplex PCR; TCRdb's version includes in-frame clones alone and lacks a portion of them. Of some 230,000 clones in the sample, approximately 84% were seen once. Per the germline V gene, CDR1 is MNHEY and CDR2 is SMNVEV (reference sequence). This CDR3 has 16 residues. The V segment lost 6 bases and the J segment 1 base; nucleotides outside the gene matches: 9. Researchers sorted participants into cohorts using their self-reported clinical history. The chain employs TRBV27 and TRBJ2-5, with 9 bases fitting TRBD2. The TCR originated in a man aged 35-49 years who had recovered from COVID-19. Sample: PBMCs or T cells enriched from blood (not recorded which). The CDR3 region has the DNA TGTGCCAGCAGCGAGGGGCTAGCGGGGCTCCAAGAGACCCAGTACTTC. Translation gives CASSEGLAGLQETQYF.